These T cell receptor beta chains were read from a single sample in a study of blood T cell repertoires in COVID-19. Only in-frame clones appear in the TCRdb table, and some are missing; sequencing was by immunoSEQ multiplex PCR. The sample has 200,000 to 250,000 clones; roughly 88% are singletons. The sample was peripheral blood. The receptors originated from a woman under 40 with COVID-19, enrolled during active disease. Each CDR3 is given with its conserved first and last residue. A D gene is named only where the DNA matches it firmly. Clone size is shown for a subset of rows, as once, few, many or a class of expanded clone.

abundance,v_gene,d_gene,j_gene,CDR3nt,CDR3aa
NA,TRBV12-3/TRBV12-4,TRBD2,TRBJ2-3,TGTGCCACCGGCGGGAGCGGGGAAGATACGCAGTATTTT,CATGGSGEDTQYF
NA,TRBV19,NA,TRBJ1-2,TGTGCCAGTAGTCCCCTCTTCGGAAGTGGGCAGGGTGGCGATGGCTACACCTTC,CASSPLFGSGQGGDGYTF
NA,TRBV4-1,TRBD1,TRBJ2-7,TGCGCCAGCAGCCAAGAACAGGGGGCGGGATACGAGCAGTACTTC,CASSQEQGAGYEQYF
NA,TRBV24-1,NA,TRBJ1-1,TGTGCCACCAGTGGCGCCCCGGGTAAGAATGAAGCTTTCTTT,CATSGAPGKNEAFF
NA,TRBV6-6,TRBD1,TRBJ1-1,TGTGCCAGCAGCCTACAGGGGACCCCAGCGGTTGCTTTCTTT,CASSLQGTPAVAFF
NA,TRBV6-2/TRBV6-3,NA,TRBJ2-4,TGTGCCAGCAGTTGGAGACAGGTCGGGACTCAGTACTTC,CASSWRQVGTQYF
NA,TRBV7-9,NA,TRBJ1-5,TGTGCCAGCAGCGCTCTCGGGGGGTCCCAGCATTTT,CASSALGGSQHF
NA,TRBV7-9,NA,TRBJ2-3,TGTGCCAGCAGCCCAGGGCTGGCAGATACGCAGTATTTT,CASSPGLADTQYF
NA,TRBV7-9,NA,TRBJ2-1,TGTGCCAGCAGCCTTTCCGGGGGCTACAATGAGCAGTTCTTC,CASSLSGGYNEQFF
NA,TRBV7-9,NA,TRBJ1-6,TGTGCCAGCAGCTTAGCCAGGGATAATTCACCCCTCCACTTT,CASSLARDNSPLHF
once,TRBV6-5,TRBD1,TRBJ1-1,TGTGCCAGCAGTTACTCGACAGGGAGAGCTGAAGCTTTCTTT,CASSYSTGRAEAFF
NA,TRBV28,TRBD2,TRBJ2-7,TGTGCCAGCAGTCTCCCCGGACTAGCGGAAGAGCAGTACTTC,CASSLPGLAEEQYF
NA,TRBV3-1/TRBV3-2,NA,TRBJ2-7,TGTGCCAGCAGCCGTCATGGGGGGGCGGACAGAGCCTACGAGCAGTACTTC,CASSRHGGADRAYEQYF
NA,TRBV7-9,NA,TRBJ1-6,TGTGCCAGCAGCCGGGGGGTTCGGGAATCACCCCTCCACTTT,CASSRGVRESPLHF
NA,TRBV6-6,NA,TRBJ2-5,TGTGCCAGCAGTTACTCGGGCAGGGGTACGCAAGAGACCCAGTACTTC,CASSYSGRGTQETQYF
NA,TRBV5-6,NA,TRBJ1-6,TGTGCCAGCAGCTTGGGCGGGCCGGGCAGGTATAATTCACCCCTCCACTTT,CASSLGGPGRYNSPLHF
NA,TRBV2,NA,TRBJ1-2,TGTGCCAGCAGTGAAGCAGGACAGTACTATGGCTACACCTTC,CASSEAGQYYGYTF
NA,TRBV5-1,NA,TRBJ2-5,TGCGCCAGCAGCTTGGCCCGAGGGAATCTCGGGGAGACCCAGTACTTC,CASSLARGNLGETQYF
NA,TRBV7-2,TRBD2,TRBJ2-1,TGTGCCAGCAGCTTAGGAGTTGCGGGAGGGGATGAGCAGTTCTTC,CASSLGVAGGDEQFF
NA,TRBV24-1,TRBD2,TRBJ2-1,TGTGCCACCAGTGATGGTTTCCCCTCCTTAGCGGGGGGGTACAATGAGCAGTTCTTC,CATSDGFPSLAGGYNEQFF
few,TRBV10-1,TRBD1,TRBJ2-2,TGCGCCAGCAGTGAAACAGGGGAATGGCTGTTTTTT,CASSETGEWLFF
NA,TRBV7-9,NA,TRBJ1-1,TGTGCCAGCAGCTTGGTTATAGGGAGCACTGAAGCTTTCTTT,CASSLVIGSTEAFF
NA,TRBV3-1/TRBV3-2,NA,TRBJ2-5,TGTGCCAGCAGCCAAGATGGTGGGCATTACCGTAGGCAAGAGACCCAGTACTTC,CASSQDGGHYRRQETQYF
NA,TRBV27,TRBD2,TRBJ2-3,TGTGCCAGCAGTTTAATTTGGTCCGCTAGCGGGGGGGCGTATACGCAGTATTTT,CASSLIWSASGGAYTQYF
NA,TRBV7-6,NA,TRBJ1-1,TGTGCCAGCAGCTTACAGGAAGCTTTCTTT,CASSLQEAFF
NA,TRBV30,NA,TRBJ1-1,TGTGCCTGGAGTCGGTATGCCGAAGCTTTCTTT,CAWSRYAEAFF
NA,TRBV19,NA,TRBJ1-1,TGTGCCAGTAGTATAGATCACCGGTGGGAGTCTGGTTCGGAAGCTTTCTTT,CASSIDHRWESGSEAFF
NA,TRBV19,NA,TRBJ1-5,TGTGCCAGTAGGGTCGGACACGGTAATCAGCCCCAGCATTTT,CASRVGHGNQPQHF
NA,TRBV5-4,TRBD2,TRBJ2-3,TGTGCCAGCAGCGTGATGACTAGCGGAAACACAGATACGCAGTATTTT,CASSVMTSGNTDTQYF
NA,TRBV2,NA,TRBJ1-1,TGTGCCAGCAGTGAACAACGGACTGAAGCTTTCTTT,CASSEQRTEAFF
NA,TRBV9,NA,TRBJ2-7,TGTGCCAGCAGCGTAGCTACGGGGTTTGGTGGACAGCCCTACGAGCAGTACTTC,CASSVATGFGGQPYEQYF
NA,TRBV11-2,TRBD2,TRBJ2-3,TGTGCCAGCAGATTACTAGCGGGTATCACAGATACGCAGTATTTT,CASRLLAGITDTQYF